Listed below are T cell receptor beta chains from one sample, sequenced in a study of shared clonotypes between healthy human individuals. Clones were read by immunoSEQ multiplex PCR, and TCRdb kept only the in-frame ones, dropping some. The repertoire holds 2,100,000 or so clones, with approximately 96% as singletons. Source material: naive CD4+ T cells sorted from blood. These receptors were collected from a man aged 18 to 35 in good health. Both conserved end residues are part of each CDR3. A D gene is named only where the DNA matches it firmly. Clone size appears in some rows only: once, few, many, or a class for an expanded clone.

TRBV6-1	-	TRBD1	TRBJ2-7	CASSRQGVGSYEQYF	TGTGCCAGCAGTCGACAGGGGGTGGGGTCCTACGAGCAGTACTTC
TRBV29-1	-	TRBD1	TRBJ1-4	CSVDGQGNEKLFF	TGCAGCGTTGATGGACAGGGTAATGAAAAACTGTTTTTT
TRBV28	-	TRBD1	TRBJ1-5	CASSLLVGGWEAGNQPQHF	TGTGCCAGCAGTTTATTAGTAGGGGGCTGGGAGGCTGGCAATCAGCCCCAGCATTTT
TRBV5-4	-	TRBD2	TRBJ2-1	CASSASGGSSYNEQFF	TGTGCCAGCAGCGCGAGCGGGGGGAGCTCCTACAATGAGCAGTTCTTC
TRBV5-1	-	-	TRBJ1-1	CASSLKGENTEAFF	TGCGCCAGCAGCTTAAAGGGAGAGAACACTGAAGCTTTCTTT
TRBV5-1	-	-	TRBJ1-3	CASSGTNGNTIYF	TGCGCCAGCAGTGGGACTAATGGAAACACCATATATTTT
TRBV6-5	-	TRBD2	TRBJ2-3	CASSGTSGGTDTQYF	TGTGCCAGCAGTGGGACTAGCGGGGGGACAGATACGCAGTATTTT
TRBV18	-	TRBD1	TRBJ1-2	CASSKRTGIDGYTF	TGTGCCAGTTCGAAACGGACAGGCATCGATGGCTACACCTTC
TRBV18	-	TRBD2	TRBJ2-3	CASSLGTSGSADTQYF	TGTGCCAGCTCCCTCGGGACTAGCGGGTCGGCAGATACGCAGTATTTT
TRBV10-3	-	TRBD1	TRBJ2-1	CAISESMRQGDNEQFF	TGTGCCATCAGTGAGTCGATGAGACAGGGAGACAATGAGCAGTTCTTC
TRBV4-1	-	-	TRBJ1-6	CASSQGEGYYSPLHF	TGCGCCAGCAGCCAAGGGGAGGGGTACTACTCACCCCTCCACTTT
TRBV7-2	-	-	TRBJ1-5	CASSLRWNQPQHF	TGTGCCAGCAGCTTACGGTGGAATCAGCCCCAGCATTTT
TRBV6-1	-	TRBD1	TRBJ1-2	CASSEPFRTGGGGGYTF	TGTGCCAGCAGTGAACCTTTCCGGACAGGGGGCGGAGGAGGCTACACCTTC
TRBV7-9	-	TRBD1	TRBJ1-2	CASSLGGTGGGYGYTF	TGTGCCAGCAGCTTAGGCGGGACAGGGGGCGGGTATGGCTACACCTTC
TRBV7-9	-	-	TRBJ1-1	CASSLGNTLWDTEAFF	TGTGCCAGCAGCTTAGGGAATACTCTCTGGGACACTGAAGCTTTCTTT
TRBV11-2	-	-	TRBJ2-2	CASSLEPGVTGELFF	TGTGCCAGCAGCTTAGAACCAGGGGTGACCGGGGAGCTGTTTTTT
TRBV11-2	-	-	TRBJ1-4	CASSSQGSGGEKLFF	TGTGCCAGCAGCTCGCAGGGGTCAGGAGGTGAAAAACTGTTTTTT
TRBV28	-	TRBD1	TRBJ1-2	CATNTGQGVIGYTF	TGTGCCACCAATACTGGACAGGGGGTGATCGGCTACACCTTC
TRBV5-8	once	-	TRBJ2-7	CASSPYYEQYF	TGTGCCAGCAGCCCCTATTACGAGCAGTACTTC
TRBV5-1	-	-	TRBJ2-7	CASSPGWPKSYEQYF	TGCGCCAGCAGCCCAGGTTGGCCTAAATCCTACGAGCAGTACTTC
TRBV5-4	once	-	TRBJ2-5	CASTIGGQRQETQYF	TGTGCCAGCACCATTGGCGGTCAGCGCCAAGAGACCCAGTACTTC
TRBV30	-	-	TRBJ1-4	CAWSKQPGFDEKLFF	TGTGCCTGGAGTAAACAACCAGGGTTTGATGAAAAACTGTTTTTT
TRBV6-6	-	TRBD2	TRBJ2-1	CASSSRAGVDEQFF	TGTGCCAGCAGTTCTCGAGCGGGAGTTGATGAGCAGTTCTTC
TRBV6-5	-	-	TRBJ1-1	CASRLRHLNTEAFF	TGTGCCAGCCGCCTACGGCATTTGAACACTGAAGCTTTCTTT
TRBV5-6	-	TRBD1	TRBJ1-6	CASSEDRGSSPLHF	TGTGCCAGCAGCGAAGACAGGGGATCGTCACCCCTCCACTTT
TRBV10-1	-	-	TRBJ2-1	CASSESPLAFGYNEQFF	TGCGCCAGCAGTGAGTCGCCTCTAGCGTTCGGCTACAATGAGCAGTTCTTC
TRBV30	once	-	TRBJ2-1	CASVGGSSYNEQFF	TGTGCCTCCGTTGGGGGGAGCTCCTACAATGAGCAGTTCTTC
TRBV6-1	-	-	TRBJ1-4	CASSEDVGTANEKLFF	TGTGCCAGCAGTGAAGATGTGGGGACGGCTAATGAAAAACTGTTTTTT
TRBV28	-	TRBD1	TRBJ1-4	CASSLRGQGDEKLFF	TGTGCCAGCAGTTTAAGGGGACAGGGGGATGAAAAACTGTTTTTT
TRBV6-5	-	TRBD1	TRBJ1-6	CASSYRGPANSPLHF	TGTGCCAGCAGCTACAGGGGGCCGGCTAATTCACCCCTCCACTTT
TRBV6-6	-	-	TRBJ2-3	CASSYTGDRADTQYF	TGTGCCAGCAGTTACACGGGAGACCGCGCAGATACGCAGTATTTT
TRBV19	-	-	TRBJ2-3	CASSATYTLNTQYF	TGTGCCAGTAGTGCGACCTATACACTAAATACGCAGTATTTT
TRBV4-1	-	-	TRBJ2-2	CASRPLGSRTGELFF	TGCGCCAGCAGGCCCTTGGGGAGTAGGACCGGGGAGCTGTTTTTT
TRBV13	-	TRBD1	TRBJ2-7	CASSSTGTGTYEQYF	TGTGCCAGCAGCTCCACCGGGACAGGGACCTACGAGCAGTACTTC
TRBV9	-	-	TRBJ2-7	CASSVEPGAYEQYF	TGTGCCAGCAGCGTAGAACCGGGGGCCTACGAGCAGTACTTC
TRBV5-4	-	-	TRBJ2-3	CASSFGSTSTDTQYF	TGTGCCAGCAGCTTTGGCTCTACTAGCACAGATACGCAGTATTTT
TRBV6-6	-	TRBD1	TRBJ1-5	CASRGQGQQPQHF	TGTGCCAGCAGAGGACAGGGGCAACAGCCCCAGCATTTT
TRBV11-1	-	-	TRBJ2-7	CASSLEGTRYEQYF	TGTGCCAGCAGCTTAGAAGGCACACGGTACGAGCAGTACTTC
TRBV7-9	-	-	TRBJ2-3	CASSFGDTQYF	TGTGCCAGCAGCTTCGGCGATACGCAGTATTTT
TRBV6-6	-	TRBD1	TRBJ1-1	CASSYPGQGATEAFF	TGTGCCAGCAGTTACCCCGGACAGGGGGCAACGGAAGCTTTCTTT
TRBV29-1	-	-	TRBJ1-1	CSVDTGQKNTEAFF	TGCAGCGTTGACACCGGACAGAAGAACACTGAAGCTTTCTTT
TRBV9	-	-	TRBJ2-3	CASSVAGRRDTQYF	TGTGCCAGCAGCGTAGCGGGGCGGAGAGATACGCAGTATTTT
TRBV11-2	once	-	TRBJ2-5	CASSLGGKETQYF	TGTGCCAGCAGCTTGGGGGGTAAGGAGACCCAGTACTTC
TRBV10-3	-	-	TRBJ2-1	CAIGGGSAYVNEQFF	TGTGCCATCGGGGGGGGCAGTGCCTATGTCAATGAGCAGTTCTTC
TRBV4-2	-	TRBD2	TRBJ2-4	CASSQDRQERGGSNIQYF	TGTGCCAGCAGCCAAGATCGGCAGGAGCGGGGGGGCTCAAACATTCAGTACTTC
TRBV25-1	-	TRBD1	TRBJ2-7	CASSGTGTYEQYF	TGTGCCAGCTCCGGGACAGGTACCTACGAGCAGTACTTC
TRBV7-9	-	-	TRBJ1-3	CASSSYGSSGNTIYF	TGTGCCAGCAGCTCCTACGGGTCCTCTGGAAACACCATATATTTT
TRBV5-6	-	-	TRBJ1-5	CASSRRGRWDQPQHF	TGTGCCAGCAGCCGTCGGGGCCGCTGGGATCAGCCCCAGCATTTT
TRBV5-1	-	-	TRBJ2-5	CASSMSLETQYF	TGCGCCAGCAGCATGTCTTTGGAGACCCAGTACTTC
TRBV2	-	-	TRBJ1-1	CASILGEGNTEAFF	TGTGCCAGCATCTTAGGGGAAGGGAACACTGAAGCTTTCTTT